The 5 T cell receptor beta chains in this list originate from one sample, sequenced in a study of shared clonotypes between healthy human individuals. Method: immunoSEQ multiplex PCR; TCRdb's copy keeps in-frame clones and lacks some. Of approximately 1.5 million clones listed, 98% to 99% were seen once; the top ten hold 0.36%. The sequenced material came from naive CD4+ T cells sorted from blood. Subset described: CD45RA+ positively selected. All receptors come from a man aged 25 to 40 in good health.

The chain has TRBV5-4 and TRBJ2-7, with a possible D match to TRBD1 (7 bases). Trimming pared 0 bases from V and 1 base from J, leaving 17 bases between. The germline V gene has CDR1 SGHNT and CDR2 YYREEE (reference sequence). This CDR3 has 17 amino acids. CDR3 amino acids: CASSLDWRGPLSYEQYF. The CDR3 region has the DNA TGTGCCAGCAGCTTGGACTGGAGGGGGCCCCTTTCCTACGAGCAGTACTTC.

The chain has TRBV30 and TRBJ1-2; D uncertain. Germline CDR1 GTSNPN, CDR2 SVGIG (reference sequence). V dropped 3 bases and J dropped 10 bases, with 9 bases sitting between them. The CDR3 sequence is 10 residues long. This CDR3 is CAWRNVAYTF. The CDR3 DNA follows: TGTGCCTGGAGGAACGTTGCCTACACCTTC.

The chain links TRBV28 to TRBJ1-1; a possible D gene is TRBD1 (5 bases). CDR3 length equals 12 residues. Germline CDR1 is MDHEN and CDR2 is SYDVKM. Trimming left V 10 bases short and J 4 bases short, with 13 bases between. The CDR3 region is CATGLLVTEAFF. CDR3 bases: TGTGCCACGGGGCTTTTGGTCACTGAAGCTTTCTTT.

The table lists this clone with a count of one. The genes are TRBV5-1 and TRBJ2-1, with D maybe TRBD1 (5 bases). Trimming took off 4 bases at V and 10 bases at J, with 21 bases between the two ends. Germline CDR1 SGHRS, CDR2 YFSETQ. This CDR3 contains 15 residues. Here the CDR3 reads CASSPGHYRVSEQFF. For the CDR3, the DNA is TGCGCCAGCAGCCCCGGACACTACCGAGTTTCGGAGCAGTTCTTC.

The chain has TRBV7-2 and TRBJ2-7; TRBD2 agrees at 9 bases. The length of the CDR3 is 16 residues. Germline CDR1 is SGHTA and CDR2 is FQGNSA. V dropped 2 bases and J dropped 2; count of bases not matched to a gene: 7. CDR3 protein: CASSLRPSGATYEQYF. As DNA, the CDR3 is TGTGCCAGCAGCTTACGGCCTAGCGGGGCTACCTACGAGCAGTACTTC.